This section outlines one T cell receptor (beta chain) sequence together with its context. It has no known antigen specificity. Qualities for individual bases were not recorded, and no much larger clone is one base off. TCRbeta CDR3 regions were amplified from genomic DNA using the immunoSEQ Assay, a bias-controlled multiplex PCR. In the original analysis: Nucleated cell counts per sample were estimated from amplification of reference gene primers within the assay. To quantify the absolute abundance of each unique TCRbeta CDR3 rearrangement, sequence reads were collapsed and filtered. For each sample, productive Simpson clonality was calculated as the square root of Simpson's diversity index over productive rearrangements. The table comes from immuneACCESS by way of TCRdb, which keeps in-frame sequences with V and J called. Part of the clones is missing from these tables; in studies checked, under half for an unresolved V gene and the rest for unknown reasons. V, J and clone size are taken as reported in that table, and D and trimming were inferred from the DNA itself. In this sample the table shows roughly 160,000 clones, approximately 82% of which occur a single time. Less than 20% of the sample rests with the top ten.

This sample is part of a study of blood T cell repertoires in COVID-19 (TCRdb year 2020). Regarding the research as a whole: The collaborator samples originated in the United States, Italy and Spain and spanned the acute and convalescent phases of COVID-19. The prospective study material was composed of cDNA or gDNA derived from T cells, B-cell-depleted T cells, or PBMCs. Samples came from the ongoing ImmuneRACE study (first 160 participants) plus 1,254 subjects from 6 global collaborators. Where HLA class I and class II types were available, the types were taken from metadata supplied by the sample provider, not from assay-based typing. A de-identified subject ID, COVID-19 status, age in years and sex were almost always included in the sample metadata. The dataset comprised deeply sampled blood TCRbeta repertoires from subjects exposed to, actively infected with, or recovered from COVID-19. A freely available public database, intended as a resource for researchers studying the immune response to SARS-CoV-2, is where the repertoires were released. Broad study findings and their caveats: The amount of clinical and demographic metadata varied by source and participant and was provided uncurated.

CDR1 and CDR2 are read off the germline V gene as SGHVS and FQNEAQ. At the junction V is shortened by 2 bases and J by 2 bases, with 9 bases in between. Taken from cysteine to phenylalanine, the CDR3 has 14 residues. The retained sequence is limited to the CDR3, 42 bases, with the frame set at the first base. In the prospective study, participants were about 18 to 95 years old, resided in about 25 geographic areas of the United States, and were enrolled through a virtual design. To assign participants to cohorts, the prospective study relied on clinical history that participants themselves reported in a screening survey and a study questionnaire. For ImmuneRACE Cohort 3, a participant was defined as recovered based on two consecutive negative NP/OP PCR tests, clearance by a healthcare professional, or resolution of symptoms. Each participant in the prospective study had whole blood, serum and a nasopharyngeal or oropharyngeal swab collected by mobile phlebotomists. Participants in the prospective study had the option to provide additional blood draws and questionnaires over a 2-month period. Before DNA extraction, prospective study blood samples were shipped either frozen or at room temperature.

The receptor was isolated from a man in his 60s who had recovered from COVID-19. The sample was PBMCs or T cells enriched from blood (not recorded which). The sequence links TRBV7-8 to TRBJ1-2, with TRBD1 as a weak D call on 5 bases. The sequence in DNA is TGTGCCAGCAGCTTACGGGGGGAGAACTATGGCTACACCTTC. Translation gives CASSLRGENYGYTF.